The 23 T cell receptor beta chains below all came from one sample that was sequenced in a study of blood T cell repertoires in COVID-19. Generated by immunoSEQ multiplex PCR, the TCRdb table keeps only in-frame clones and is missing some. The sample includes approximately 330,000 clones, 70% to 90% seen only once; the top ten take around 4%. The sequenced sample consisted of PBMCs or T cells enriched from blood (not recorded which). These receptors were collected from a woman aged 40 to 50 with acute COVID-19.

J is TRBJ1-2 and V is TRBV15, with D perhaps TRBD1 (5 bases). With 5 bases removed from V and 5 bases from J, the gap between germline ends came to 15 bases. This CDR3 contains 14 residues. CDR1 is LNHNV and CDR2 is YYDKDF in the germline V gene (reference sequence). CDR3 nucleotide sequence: TGTGCCACCAGCCTCGGGGGGACCTCTTATGGCTACACCTTC. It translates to CATSLGGTSYGYTF.

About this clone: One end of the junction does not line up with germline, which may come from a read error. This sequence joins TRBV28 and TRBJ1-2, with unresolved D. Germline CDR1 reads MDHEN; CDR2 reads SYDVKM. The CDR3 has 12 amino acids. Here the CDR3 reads CAAEASQWLTLF. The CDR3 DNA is TGTGCCGCGGAGGCCTCACAGTGGTTAACGTTATTC.

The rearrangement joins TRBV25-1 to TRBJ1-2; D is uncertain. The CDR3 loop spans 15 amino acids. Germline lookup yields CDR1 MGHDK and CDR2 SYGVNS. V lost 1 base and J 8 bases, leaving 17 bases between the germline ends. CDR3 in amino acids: CASSELGGYGKGYTF. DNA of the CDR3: TGTGCCAGCAGTGAATTGGGCGGGTATGGCAAGGGCTACACCTTC.

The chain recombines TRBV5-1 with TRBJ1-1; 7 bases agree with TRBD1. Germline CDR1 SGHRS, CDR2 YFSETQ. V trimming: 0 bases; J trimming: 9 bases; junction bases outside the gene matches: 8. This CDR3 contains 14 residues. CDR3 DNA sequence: TGCGCCAGCAGCTTGGGGACAGGTGGGGACAAAGCTTTCTTT. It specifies CASSLGTGGDKAFF.

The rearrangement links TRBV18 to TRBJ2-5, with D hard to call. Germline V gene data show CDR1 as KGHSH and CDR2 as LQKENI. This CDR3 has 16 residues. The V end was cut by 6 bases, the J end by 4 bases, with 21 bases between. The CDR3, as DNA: TGTGCCAGCTCCCCCGGTTCCGCCCCCGGTAGAGAGACCCAGTACTTC. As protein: CASSPGSAPGRETQYF.

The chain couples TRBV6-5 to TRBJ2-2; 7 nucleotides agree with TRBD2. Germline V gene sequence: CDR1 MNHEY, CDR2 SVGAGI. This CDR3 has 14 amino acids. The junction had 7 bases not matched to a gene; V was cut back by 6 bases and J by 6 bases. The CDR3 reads CASRTLRGAGELFF. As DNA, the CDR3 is TGTGCCAGCAGGACTCTCCGGGGGGCCGGGGAGCTGTTTTTT.

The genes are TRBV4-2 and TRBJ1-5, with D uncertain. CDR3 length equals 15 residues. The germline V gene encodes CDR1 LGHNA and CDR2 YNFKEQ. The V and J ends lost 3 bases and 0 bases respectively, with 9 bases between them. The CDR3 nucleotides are TGTGCCAGCAGCCATGACGGAGATAGCAATCAGCCCCAGCATTTT. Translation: CASSHDGDSNQPQHF.

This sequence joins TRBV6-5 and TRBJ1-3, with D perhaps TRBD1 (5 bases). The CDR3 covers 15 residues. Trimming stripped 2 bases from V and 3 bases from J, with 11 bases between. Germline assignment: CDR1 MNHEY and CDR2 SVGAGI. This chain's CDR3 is CASSYDGGGGNTIYF. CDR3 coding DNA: TGTGCCAGCAGTTACGATGGGGGAGGTGGAAACACCATATATTTT.

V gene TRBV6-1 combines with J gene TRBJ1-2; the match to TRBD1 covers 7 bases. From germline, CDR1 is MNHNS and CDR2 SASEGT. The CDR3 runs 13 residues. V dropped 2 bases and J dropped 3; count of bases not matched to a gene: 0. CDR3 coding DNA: TGTGCCAGCAGTGAAACAGGGGACTATGGCTACACCTTC. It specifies CASSETGDYGYTF.

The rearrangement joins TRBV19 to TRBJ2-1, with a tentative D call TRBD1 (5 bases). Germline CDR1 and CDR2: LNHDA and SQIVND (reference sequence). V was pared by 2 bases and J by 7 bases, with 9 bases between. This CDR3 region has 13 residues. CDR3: CASSISRGNEQFF. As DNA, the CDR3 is TGTGCCAGTAGTATATCTAGGGGTAATGAGCAGTTCTTC.

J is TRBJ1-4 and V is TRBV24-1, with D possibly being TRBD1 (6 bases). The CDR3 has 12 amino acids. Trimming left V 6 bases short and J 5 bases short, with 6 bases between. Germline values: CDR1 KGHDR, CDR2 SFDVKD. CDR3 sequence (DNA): TGTGCCACCAGTCAGGGGAATGAAAAACTGTTTTTT. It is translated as CATSQGNEKLFF.

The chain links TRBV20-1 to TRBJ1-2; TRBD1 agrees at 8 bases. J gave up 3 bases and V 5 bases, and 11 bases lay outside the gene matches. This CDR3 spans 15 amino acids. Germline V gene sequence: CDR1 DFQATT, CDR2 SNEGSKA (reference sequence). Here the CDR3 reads CSAGDPGQGHYGYTF. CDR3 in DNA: TGCAGTGCTGGTGACCCTGGACAGGGTCACTATGGCTACACCTTC.

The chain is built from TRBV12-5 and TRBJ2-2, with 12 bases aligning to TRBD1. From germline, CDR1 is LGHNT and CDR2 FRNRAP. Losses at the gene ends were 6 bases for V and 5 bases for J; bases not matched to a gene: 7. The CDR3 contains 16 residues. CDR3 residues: CASGPGTGGSTGELFF. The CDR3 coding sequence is TGTGCTAGTGGACCCGGGACAGGGGGCAGTACCGGGGAGCTGTTTTTT.

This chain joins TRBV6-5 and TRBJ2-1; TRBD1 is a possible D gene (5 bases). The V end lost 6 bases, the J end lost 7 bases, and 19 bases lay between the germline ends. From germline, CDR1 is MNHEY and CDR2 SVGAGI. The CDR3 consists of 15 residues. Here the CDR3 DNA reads TGTGCCAGCAGGAGAGTCATCAGGGCACCGAATGAGCAGTTCTTC. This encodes CASRRVIRAPNEQFF.

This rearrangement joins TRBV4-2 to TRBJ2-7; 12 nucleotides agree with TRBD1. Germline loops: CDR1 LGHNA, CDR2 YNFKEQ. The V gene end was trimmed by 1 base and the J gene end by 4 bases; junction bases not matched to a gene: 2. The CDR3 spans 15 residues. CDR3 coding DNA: TGTGCCAGCAGCCAAGGGGACAGGGGGCTATACGAGCAGTACTTC. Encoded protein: CASSQGDRGLYEQYF.

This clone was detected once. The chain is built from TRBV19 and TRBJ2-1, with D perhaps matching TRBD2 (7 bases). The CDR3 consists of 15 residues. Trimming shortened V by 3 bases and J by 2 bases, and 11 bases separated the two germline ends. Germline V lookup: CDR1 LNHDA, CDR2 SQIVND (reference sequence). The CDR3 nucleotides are TGTGCCAGTAGTATGGTAGGGGGGGCCTACAATGAGCAGTTCTTC. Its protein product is CASSMVGGAYNEQFF. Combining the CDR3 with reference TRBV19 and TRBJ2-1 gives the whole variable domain DGGITQSPKYLFRKEGQNVTLSCEQNLNHDAMYWYRQDPGQGLRLIYYSQIVNDFQKGDIAEGYSVSREKKESFPLTVTSAQKNPTAFYLCASSMVGGAYNEQFFGPGTRLTVL.

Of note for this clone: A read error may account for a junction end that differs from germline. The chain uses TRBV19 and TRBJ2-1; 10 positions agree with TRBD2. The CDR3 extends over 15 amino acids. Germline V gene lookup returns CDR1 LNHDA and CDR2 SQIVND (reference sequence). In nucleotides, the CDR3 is TGTGCCAGTAATATACGGTCTAGCGGGAGAGCTGAGCAGTTCTTC. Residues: CASNIRSSGRAEQFF.

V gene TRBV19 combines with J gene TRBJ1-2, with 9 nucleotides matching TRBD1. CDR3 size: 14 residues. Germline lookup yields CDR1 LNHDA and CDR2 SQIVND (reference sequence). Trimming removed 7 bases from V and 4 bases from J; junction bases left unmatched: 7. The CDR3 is CASTGQGNGYGYTF. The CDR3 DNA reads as TGTGCCAGTACTGGACAGGGGAACGGCTATGGCTACACCTTC.

CDR3 sequence (DNA): TGTGCCAGCAGCTGGGCAAACAGGGGGCTAGGTACTGAAGCTTTCTTT. Its protein is CASSWANRGLGTEAFF. This chain uses TRBV5-4 with TRBJ1-1; 9 nucleotides align to TRBD1. The germline gives CDR1 SGHNT, CDR2 YYREEE (reference sequence). CDR3 length equals 16 residues. V gave up 3 bases and J gave up 5 bases; unmatched junction bases: 11. The whole variable domain, filled in from reference TRBV5-4 and TRBJ1-1, reads ETGVTQSPTHLIKTRGQQVTLRCSSQSGHNTVSWYQQALGQGPQFIFQYYREEENGRGNFPPRFSGLQFPNYSSELNVNALELDDSALYLCASSWANRGLGTEAFFGQGTRLTVV.

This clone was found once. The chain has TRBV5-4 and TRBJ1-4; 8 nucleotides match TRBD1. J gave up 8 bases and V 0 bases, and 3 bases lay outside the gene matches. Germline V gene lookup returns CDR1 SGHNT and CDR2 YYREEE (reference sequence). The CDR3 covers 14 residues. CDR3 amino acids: CASSLDRGDEKLFF. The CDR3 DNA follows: TGTGCCAGCAGCTTGGACAGGGGGGACGAAAAACTGTTTTTT.

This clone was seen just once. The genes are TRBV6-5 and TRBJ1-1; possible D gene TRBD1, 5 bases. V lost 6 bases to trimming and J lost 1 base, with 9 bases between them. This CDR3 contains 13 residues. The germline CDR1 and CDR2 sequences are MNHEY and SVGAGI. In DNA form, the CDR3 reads TGTGCCAGCAGCATACAGGAGAACACTGAAGCTTTCTTT. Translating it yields CASSIQENTEAFF.

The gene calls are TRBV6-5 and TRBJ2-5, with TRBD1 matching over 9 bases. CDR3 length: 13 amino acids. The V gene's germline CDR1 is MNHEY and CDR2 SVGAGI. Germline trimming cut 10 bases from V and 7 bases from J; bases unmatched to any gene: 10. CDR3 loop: CATQTGGPGTQYF. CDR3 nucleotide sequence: TGTGCCACCCAGACAGGGGGGCCCGGGACCCAGTACTTC.

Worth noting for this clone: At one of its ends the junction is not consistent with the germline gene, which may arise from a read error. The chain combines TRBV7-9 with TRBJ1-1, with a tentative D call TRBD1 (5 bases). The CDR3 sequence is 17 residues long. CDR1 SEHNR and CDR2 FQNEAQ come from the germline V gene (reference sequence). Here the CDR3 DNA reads TGTGCCAGCAGCTTAGCGTCGCACGGAGGGGTGAAGACTGAAGCTTTCTTT. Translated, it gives CASSLASHGGVKTEAFF.